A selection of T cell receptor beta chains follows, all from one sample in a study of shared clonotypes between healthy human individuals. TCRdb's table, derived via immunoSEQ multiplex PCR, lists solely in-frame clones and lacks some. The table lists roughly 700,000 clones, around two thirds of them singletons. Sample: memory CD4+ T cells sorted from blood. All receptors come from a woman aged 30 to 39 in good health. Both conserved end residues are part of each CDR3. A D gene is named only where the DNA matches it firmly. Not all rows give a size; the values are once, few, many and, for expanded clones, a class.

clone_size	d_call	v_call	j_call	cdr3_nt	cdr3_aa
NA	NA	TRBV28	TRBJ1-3	TGTGCCAGCAGTTTATCTAATGTCCGGGGGTCCGGAAACACCATATATTTT	CASSLSNVRGSGNTIYF
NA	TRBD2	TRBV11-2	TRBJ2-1	TGTGCCAGCAGCTTATATACTAGCGGGAGTATACAGTTCTTC	CASSLYTSGSIQFF
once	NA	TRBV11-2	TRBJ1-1	TGTGCCAGCAGCCCAAGACTATTGGTTGGGGTTGCTGAAGCTTTCTTT	CASSPRLLVGVAEAFF
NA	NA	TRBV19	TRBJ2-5	TGTGCCAGTAGTATTGTACAGGGAACTGAGACCCAGTACTTC	CASSIVQGTETQYF
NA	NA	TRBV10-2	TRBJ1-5	TGCGCCAGCAGTAAGACAGCGCTCAATCAGCCCCAGCATTTT	CASSKTALNQPQHF
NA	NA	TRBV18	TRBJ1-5	TGTGCCAGCTCTTCGAAAGGAGGCAATCAGCCCCAGCATTTT	CASSSKGGNQPQHF
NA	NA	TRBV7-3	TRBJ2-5	TGTGCCAGCAGCTTAGGTCGGTCGGGGATCCAAGAGACCCAGTACTTC	CASSLGRSGIQETQYF
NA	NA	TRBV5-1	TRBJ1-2	TGCGCCAGCAGCTTGACCCAGGGAGTGGAGGGCTACACCTTC	CASSLTQGVEGYTF
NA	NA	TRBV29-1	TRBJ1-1	TGCAGCGTTGGGGAGTATAACACTGAAGCTTTCTTT	CSVGEYNTEAFF
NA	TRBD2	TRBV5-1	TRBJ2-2	TGCGCCAGCAGCAGGGGACTAGCGGGAGGGCCCCGCACCGGGGAGCTGTTTTTT	CASSRGLAGGPRTGELFF
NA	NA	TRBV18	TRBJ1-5	TGTGCCAGCTCACCCAACCCGGTGCAATCACCCCAGCATTTT	CASSPNPVQSPQHF
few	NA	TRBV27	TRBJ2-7	TGTGCCAGCAGTTCGGGACCGCTCGAGCAGTACTTC	CASSSGPLEQYF
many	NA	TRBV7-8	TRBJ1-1	TGTGCCAGCAGCCGAGGCGGGGTAGGGACTGAAGCTTTCTTT	CASSRGGVGTEAFF
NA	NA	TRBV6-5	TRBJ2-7	TGTGCCAGCAGTGAACCAACTACCTACGAGCAGTACTTC	CASSEPTTYEQYF